This T cell receptor beta chain was documented in a study of blood T cell repertoires in COVID-19. Generated by immunoSEQ multiplex PCR, the TCRdb table keeps only in-frame clones and is missing some. Of a few hundred thousand clones listed, approximately 87% are singletons. The CDR3 spans 13 residues. V lost 6 bases, J lost 8 bases, and 13 bases lay in between. Germline CDR1 is LNHDA and CDR2 is SQIVND (reference sequence). This clonotype was obtained from a man in his sixties who had recovered from COVID-19. The specimen sequenced was peripheral blood. V gene TRBV19 combines with J gene TRBJ2-2; no clear D. This chain's CDR3 is CASSPTTRGELFF. For the CDR3, the DNA is TGTGCCAGTAGCCCTACGACGCGGGGGGAGCTGTTTTTT. The full variable domain, its missing parts supplied by reference TRBV19 and TRBJ2-2, is DGGITQSPKYLFRKEGQNVTLSCEQNLNHDAMYWYRQDPGQGLRLIYYSQIVNDFQKGDIAEGYSVSREKKESFPLTVTSAQKNPTAFYLCASSPTTRGELFFGEGSRLTVL.